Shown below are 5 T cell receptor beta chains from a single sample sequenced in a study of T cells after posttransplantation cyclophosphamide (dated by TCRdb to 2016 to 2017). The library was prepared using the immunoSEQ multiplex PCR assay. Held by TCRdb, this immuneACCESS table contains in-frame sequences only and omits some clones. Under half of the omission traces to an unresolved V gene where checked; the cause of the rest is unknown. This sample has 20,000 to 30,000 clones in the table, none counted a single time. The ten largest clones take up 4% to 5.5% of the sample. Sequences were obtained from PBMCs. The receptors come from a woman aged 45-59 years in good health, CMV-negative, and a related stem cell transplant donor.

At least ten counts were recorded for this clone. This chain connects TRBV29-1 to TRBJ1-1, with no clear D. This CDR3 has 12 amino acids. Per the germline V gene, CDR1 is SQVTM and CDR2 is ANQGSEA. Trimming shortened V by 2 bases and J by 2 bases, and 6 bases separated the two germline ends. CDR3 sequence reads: CSVERANTEAFF. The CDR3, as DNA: TGCAGCGTTGAACGAGCAAACACTGAAGCTTTCTTT. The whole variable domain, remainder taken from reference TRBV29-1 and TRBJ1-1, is SAVISQKPSRDICQRGTSLTIQCQVDSQVTMMFWYRQQPGQSLTLIATANQGSEATYESGFVIDKFPISRPNLTFSTLTVSNMSPEDSSIYLCSVERANTEAFFGQGTRLTVV.

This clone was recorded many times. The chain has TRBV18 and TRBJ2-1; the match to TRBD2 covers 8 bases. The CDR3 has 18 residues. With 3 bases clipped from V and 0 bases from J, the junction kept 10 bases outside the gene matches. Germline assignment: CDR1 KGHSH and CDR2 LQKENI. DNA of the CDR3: TGTGCCAGCTCACCGGGGGTCGTCGGGGGGGCCTCCTACAATGAGCAGTTCTTC. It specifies CASSPGVVGGASYNEQFF.

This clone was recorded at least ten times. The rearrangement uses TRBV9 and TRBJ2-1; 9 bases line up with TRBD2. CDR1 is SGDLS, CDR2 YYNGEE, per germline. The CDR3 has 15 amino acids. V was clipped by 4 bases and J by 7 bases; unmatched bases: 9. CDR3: CASSKPGTSWNEQFF. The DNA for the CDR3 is TGTGCCAGCAGCAAGCCAGGGACTAGCTGGAATGAGCAGTTCTTC.

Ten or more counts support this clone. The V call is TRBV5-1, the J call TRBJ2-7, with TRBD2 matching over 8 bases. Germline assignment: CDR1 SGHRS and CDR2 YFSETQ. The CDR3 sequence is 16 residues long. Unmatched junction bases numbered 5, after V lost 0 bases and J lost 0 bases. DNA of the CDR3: TGCGCCAGCAGCTTGGCGGGACTAGTCCGCTCCTACGAGCAGTACTTC. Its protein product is CASSLAGLVRSYEQYF.

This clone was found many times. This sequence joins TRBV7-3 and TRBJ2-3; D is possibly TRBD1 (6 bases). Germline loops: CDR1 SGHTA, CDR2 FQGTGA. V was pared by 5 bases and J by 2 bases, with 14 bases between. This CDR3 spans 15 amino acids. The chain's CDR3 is CASSPTLGATDTQYF. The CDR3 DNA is TGTGCCAGCAGCCCCACCCTGGGGGCCACAGATACGCAGTATTTT.